A single T cell receptor beta chain is shown here with its context. Its target antigen remains unknown. No base quality information exists; no much larger clone differs at one position. The method behind the library was 5' RACE. Sequencer: Illumina HiSeq 2500. A second PCR of roughly 7 to 12 cycles was run with a J-beta primer mix and a sample-barcoded 5' primer. A template-switch 5' adaptor carrying 12 random nucleotides introduced a unique molecular identifier onto each TCR beta cDNA molecule. Each sample yielded at least 3 million CDR3-containing paired-end reads. The Mint cDNA synthesis kit, primed by a TRBC-specific oligonucleotide, was used to synthesize first-strand cDNA from all RNA. After uracil-DNA glycosylase treatment, a first 18-cycle PCR used universal primers M1SS and BC2_uni_R on all cDNA. As for the authors' bioinformatics: Each sample was normalized by randomly selecting 1 million high-quality reads, each carrying a distinct molecular identifier. Reads with shared molecular identifiers were discarded instead of being binned into consensus sequences. MiTCR, with a Q25 quality threshold and the strictest error-elimination algorithm, was used for CDR3 identification, clonotype clustering and error correction. Lower-bound total TCR beta diversity was estimated with a nonparametric unseen species model using Euler transformation. TCRdb's own reprocessing of the public reads used fastp at Q25 and MiXCR and kept productive beta chains. Rows are unified per CDR3 protein, each entry keeping the most common DNA and genes. The V and J calls were not made by the authors but by TCRdb's processing. The sample table records fewer than 800,000 distinct CDR3 sequences; about 21% of these occur just once. The ten largest account for roughly 3.7% of the sample.

Systemically healthy Caucasian individuals from Russia, 39 in total and aged about 6 to 100 years, were included as donors. About 9.1 milliliters of peripheral blood were collected from each donor into EDTA-treated Vacutainer tubes. Ficoll-Paque density-gradient centrifugation was used to isolate PBMCs, with at least 6 million obtained per sample. Trizol reagent was used to extract total RNA from the PBMCs, yielding at least 6 micrograms per sample. Naive CD45RAhigh/CD27high T cell percentages were measured by flow cytometry on a PBMC aliquot from every donor. The data were taken from a study of blood T cells in healthy people across ages (dated by TCRdb to between 2014 and 2016). Study-wide context: Template switching captured roughly one uniquely barcoded TCR beta cDNA molecule per two T cells in model experiments. Using deep sequencing normalized with unique cDNA molecular identifiers, the study measured how TCR beta repertoire diversity changes with age. The donors were split into four age groups: young (average roughly 15 years), middle-aged (39), aged (more than 55) and long-lived (more than 80). The study analyzed two additional independent replicas of 1 million unique cDNA reads from the same blood draw for two donors, one aged 18 to 30 and one aged 80 or older. To avoid experimental bias, donors of different ages were spread randomly across the sequencing lanes.

Broader findings and caveats from the paper: The long-lived group showed more naive CD4+ T cells, fewer expanded clones and increased TCR diversity than the aged group, suggesting age selection. A strong correlation was found between observed TCR beta diversity and the percentage of naive T cells measured by flow cytometry. Estimates of total diversity from one million sequenced T cells were regarded as lower bounds and underestimates. As age increased, observed TCR beta diversity per million T cells dropped in a roughly linear way, and a significant reduction was already evident by age around 41. Because profiling used bulk unsorted PBMCs, naive and antigen-experienced compartments could not be compared conclusively. The CMV infection status of donors was not known, potentially confounding age-related changes in expanded clonotypes.

V is shortened by 0 bases, J by 5 bases, and the region joining them spans 12 bases. The CDR3 runs 14 amino acids, cysteine and phenylalanine included. Only the CDR3 part of the read is kept: 42 bases, read in frame from the first base. According to the germline V gene (reference sequence), CDR1 reads DFQATT and CDR2 reads SNEGSKA. The sequence was obtained from a man between 65 and 79 years old in good health. The chain was built from TRBV20-1 and TRBJ2-3; the D gene lacks a confident call. The sequenced sample was blood. The sequenced DNA: TGCAGTGCTAGAGATGGGCTAGTTCTAGATACGCAGTATTTT. Its translation reads: CSARDGLVLDTQYF.